This T cell receptor (beta chain) is drawn from a study of T cell responses to AZD1222 COVID-19 vaccine. The CDR3 contains 14 residues. The V gene's germline CDR1 is LNHDA and CDR2 SQIVND (reference sequence). V was shortened by 5 bases and J by 7 bases, with 18 bases between the two germline ends. Regarding this clone: Its antigen is currently unknown.

The study, taken as a whole, reports: Samples come after the peak T cell response, not at day 14. CD4 TCRs covered the whole spike, strongest at regions 160-218 and 743-854. Unmutated variant regions reportedly attract nearly half of all spike-specific TCRs. There were mostly white British donors and more females than males, and clonal diversity was possibly underestimated.

The data were produced by immunoSEQ multiplex PCR, yet TCRdb's version contains in-frame clones alone and is incomplete. The repertoire holds about 140,000 clones, with around 90% as singletons. This receptor was identified in an adult in good health. The chain is built from TRBV19 and TRBJ2-7, with a possible D match to TRBD1 (6 bases). Here the sequenced sample was peripheral blood, taken on day 0 of AZD1222 vaccination. The CDR3 DNA sequence: TGTGCCAGTAGTCAGTTCGGGCAGGGGCGGGAGCAGTACTTC. Amino acid sequence: CASSQFGQGREQYF.